The clone carrying this T cell receptor beta chain was observed a few times. The antigen remains unidentified. The data belong to a study of identical twins. Study-wide findings and caveats: Abundant beta clonotypes from cord blood had fewer insertions, unlike memory repertoires, which showed none. Conclusions relied on cross-sectional statistical analysis, not following the same donors.

V gave up 6 bases and J gave up 5 bases; unmatched junction bases: 9. In germline, CDR1 is SGHRS, CDR2 YFSETQ. The CDR3 contains 16 residues. TCRdb used MiXCR to reprocess the 5' RACE reads, holding one entry per CDR3 protein. Seen here are approximately 690,000 distinct CDR3 sequences, roughly 6.2% observed once, and the top ten hold around 1.7%. This receptor was taken from a man younger than 35 in good health. The sequenced sample consisted of naive T cells sorted from blood. The chain is built from TRBV5-1 and TRBJ2-3; 13 bases are shared with TRBD2. CDR3 DNA: TGCGCCAGCAACCCGGGACTAGCGGGGTCCAAAGATACGCAGTATTTT. This codes for CASNPGLAGSKDTQYF.